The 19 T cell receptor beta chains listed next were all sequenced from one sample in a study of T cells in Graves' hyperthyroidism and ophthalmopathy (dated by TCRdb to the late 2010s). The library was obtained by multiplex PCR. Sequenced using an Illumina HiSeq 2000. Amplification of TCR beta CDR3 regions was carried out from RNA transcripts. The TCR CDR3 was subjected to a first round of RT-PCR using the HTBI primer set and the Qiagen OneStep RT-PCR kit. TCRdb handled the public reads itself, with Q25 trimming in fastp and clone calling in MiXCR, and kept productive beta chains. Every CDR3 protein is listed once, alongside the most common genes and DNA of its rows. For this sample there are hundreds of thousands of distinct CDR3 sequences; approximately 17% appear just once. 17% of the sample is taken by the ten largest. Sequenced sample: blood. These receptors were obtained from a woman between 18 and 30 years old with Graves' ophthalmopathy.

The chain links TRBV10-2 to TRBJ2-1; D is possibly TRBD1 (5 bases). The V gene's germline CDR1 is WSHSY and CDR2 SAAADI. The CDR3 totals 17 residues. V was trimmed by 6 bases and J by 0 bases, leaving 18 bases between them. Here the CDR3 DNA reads TGCGCCAGCAGCCTCCCTACAGGAGCCAGCTCCTACAATGAGCAGTTCTTC. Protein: CASSLPTGASSYNEQFF.

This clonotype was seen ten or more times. CDR3 sequence (DNA): TGTGCCAGCAGTTACCAACCGACAGGGCTCACTGAAGCTTTCTTT. Protein sequence: CASSYQPTGLTEAFF. The rearrangement joins TRBV28 to TRBJ1-1; 7 nucleotides match TRBD1. Germline-derived CDR1 and CDR2 are MDHEN and SYDVKM. J lost 4 bases, V lost 4 bases, and 9 bases had no gene match. The CDR3 consists of 15 residues.

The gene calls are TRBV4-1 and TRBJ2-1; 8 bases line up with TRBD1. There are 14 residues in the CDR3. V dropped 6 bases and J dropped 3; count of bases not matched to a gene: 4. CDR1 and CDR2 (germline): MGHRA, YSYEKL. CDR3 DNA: TGCGCCAGCAGACAGGGGGATCTCTACAATGAGCAGTTCTTC. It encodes CASRQGDLYNEQFF.

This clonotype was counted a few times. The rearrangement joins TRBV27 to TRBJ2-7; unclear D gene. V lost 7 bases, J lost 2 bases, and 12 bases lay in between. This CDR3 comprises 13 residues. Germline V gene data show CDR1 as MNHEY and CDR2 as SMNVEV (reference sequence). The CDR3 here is CASITGGAYEQYF. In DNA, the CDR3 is TGTGCCAGCATAACCGGTGGGGCCTACGAGCAGTACTTC.

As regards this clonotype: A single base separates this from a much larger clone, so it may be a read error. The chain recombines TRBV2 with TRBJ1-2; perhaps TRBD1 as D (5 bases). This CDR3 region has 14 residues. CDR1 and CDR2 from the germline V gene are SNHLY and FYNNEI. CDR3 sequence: CASISGLVWYGFTF. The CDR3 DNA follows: TGTGCCAGCATCTCAGGGCTGGTGTGGTATGGCTTCACCTTC.

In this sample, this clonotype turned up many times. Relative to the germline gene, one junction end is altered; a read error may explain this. CDR3 nucleotides: TGCAGCTTTGACAGGGGGTCGCAAGAGACCCAGTACTTC. Protein sequence: CSFDRGSQETQYF. V gene TRBV29-1 combines with J gene TRBJ2-5; 9 bases map to TRBD1. This CDR3 is 13 amino acids long. Looked up from germline, CDR1 is SQVTM and CDR2 is ANQGSEA.

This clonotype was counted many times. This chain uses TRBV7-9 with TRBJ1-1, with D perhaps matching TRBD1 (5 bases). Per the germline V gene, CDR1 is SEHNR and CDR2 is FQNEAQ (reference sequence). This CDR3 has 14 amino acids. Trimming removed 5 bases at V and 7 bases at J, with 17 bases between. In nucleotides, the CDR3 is TGTGCCAGCAGCGCTGAGAGGGGAGCAAATGAAGCTTTCTTT. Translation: CASSAERGANEAFF. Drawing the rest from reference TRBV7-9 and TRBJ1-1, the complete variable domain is DTGVSQNPRHKITKRGQNVTFRCDPISEHNRLYWYRQTLGQGPEFLTYFQNEAQLEKSRLLSDRFSAERPKGSFSTLEIQRTEQGDSAMYLCASSAERGANEAFFGQGTRLTVV.

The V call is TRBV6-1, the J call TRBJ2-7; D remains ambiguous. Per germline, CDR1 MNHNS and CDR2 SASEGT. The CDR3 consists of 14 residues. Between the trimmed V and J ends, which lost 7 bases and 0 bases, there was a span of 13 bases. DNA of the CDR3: TGTGCCAGCACTCGGACGGCGGCCTCCTACGAGCAGTACTTC. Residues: CASTRTAASYEQYF.

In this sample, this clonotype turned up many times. The CDR3 DNA follows: TGTGCCAGCAGCTTAGTGGGGGGTCGGGACAGCAGCCGCACAGATACGCAGTATTTT. Its protein product is CASSLVGGRDSSRTDTQYF. V is TRBV11-2 and J is TRBJ2-3; D perhaps matches TRBD1 (7 bases). Trimming stripped 1 base from V and 1 base from J, with 21 bases between. The CDR3 runs to 19 residues. Per the germline V gene, CDR1 is SGHAT and CDR2 is FQNNGV.

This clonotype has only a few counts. The CDR3 DNA reads as TGTGCCAGCAACTATGAGCCCAGGCCGGGGGATACGCAGTATTTT. Its protein is CASNYEPRPGDTQYF. This chain links TRBV5-4 with TRBJ2-3, with a tentative D call TRBD2 (5 bases). Germline V gives CDR1 SGHNT, CDR2 YYREEE (reference sequence). V dropped 6 bases and J dropped 6 bases, with 20 bases sitting between them. The CDR3 spans 15 residues.

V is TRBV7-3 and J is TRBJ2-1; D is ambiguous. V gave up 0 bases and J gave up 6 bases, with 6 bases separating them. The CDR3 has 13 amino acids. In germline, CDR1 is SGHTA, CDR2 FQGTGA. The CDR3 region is CASSLTAPNEQFF. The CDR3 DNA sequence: TGTGCCAGCAGCTTAACGGCACCCAATGAGCAGTTCTTC.

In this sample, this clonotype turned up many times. The DNA of the CDR3 is TGTGCCAGCAGTTCCCTATACCAAGCGGGAGAGCTCCCCCAGTACTTC. It specifies CASSSLYQAGELPQYF. The rearrangement joins TRBV28 to TRBJ2-5; 8 bases align to TRBD2. The CDR3 consists of 16 residues. The V gene end was trimmed by 4 bases and the J gene end by 9 bases; junction bases not matched to a gene: 16. The germline V gene encodes CDR1 MDHEN and CDR2 SYDVKM.

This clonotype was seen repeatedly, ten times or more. CDR3 protein: CSVEDRELAGGPVAEQFF. CDR3 coding DNA: TGCAGCGTTGAAGATAGGGAACTAGCGGGAGGGCCAGTAGCTGAGCAGTTCTTC. This chain joins TRBV29-1 and TRBJ2-1; 13 nucleotides line up with TRBD2. Losses at the gene ends were 0 bases for V and 9 bases for J; bases not matched to a gene: 14. The length of the CDR3 is 18 residues. Germline assignment: CDR1 SQVTM and CDR2 ANQGSEA.

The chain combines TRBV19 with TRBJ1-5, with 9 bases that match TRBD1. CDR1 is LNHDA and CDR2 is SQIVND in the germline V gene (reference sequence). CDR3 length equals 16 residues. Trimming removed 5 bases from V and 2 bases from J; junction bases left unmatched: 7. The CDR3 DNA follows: TGTGCCAGTAGTCCATACAGGGGGCAGGGCAATCAGCCCCAGCATTTT. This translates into CASSPYRGQGNQPQHF.

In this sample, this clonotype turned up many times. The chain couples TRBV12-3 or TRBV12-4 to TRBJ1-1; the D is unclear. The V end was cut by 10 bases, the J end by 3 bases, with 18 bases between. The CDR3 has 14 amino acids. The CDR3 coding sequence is TGTGCCACCAATGGGGAACCCGGAGACACTGAAGCTTTCTTT. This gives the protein CATNGEPGDTEAFF.

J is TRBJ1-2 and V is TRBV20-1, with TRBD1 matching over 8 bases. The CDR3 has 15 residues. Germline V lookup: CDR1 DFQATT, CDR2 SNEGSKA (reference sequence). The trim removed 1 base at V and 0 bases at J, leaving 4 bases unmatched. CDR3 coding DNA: TGCAGTGCTAGAGTCGGACAGGGCGCTAACTATGGCTACACCTTC. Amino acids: CSARVGQGANYGYTF.

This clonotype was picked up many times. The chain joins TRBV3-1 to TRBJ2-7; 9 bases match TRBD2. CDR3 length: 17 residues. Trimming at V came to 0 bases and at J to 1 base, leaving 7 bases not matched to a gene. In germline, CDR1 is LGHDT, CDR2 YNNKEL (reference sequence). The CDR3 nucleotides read TGTGCCAGCAGCCAAGATAGCCTAGCGGGGATATCCTACGAGCAGTACTTC. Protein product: CASSQDSLAGISYEQYF.

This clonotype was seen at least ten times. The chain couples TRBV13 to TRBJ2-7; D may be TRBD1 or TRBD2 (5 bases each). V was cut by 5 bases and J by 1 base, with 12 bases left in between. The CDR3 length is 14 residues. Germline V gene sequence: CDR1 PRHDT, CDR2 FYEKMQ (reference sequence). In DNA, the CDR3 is TGTGCCAGCAGCATCCGGGACGCGTCCTACGAGCAGTACTTC. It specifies CASSIRDASYEQYF.

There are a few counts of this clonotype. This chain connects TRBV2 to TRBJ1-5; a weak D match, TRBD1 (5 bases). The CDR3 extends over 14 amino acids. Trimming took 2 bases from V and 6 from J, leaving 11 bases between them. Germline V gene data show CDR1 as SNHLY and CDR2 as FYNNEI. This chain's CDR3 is CASSEQGLSQPQHF. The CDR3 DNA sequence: TGTGCCAGCAGTGAACAGGGTCTAAGTCAGCCCCAGCATTTT.